This record concerns one T cell receptor (beta chain) sequence. TCRdb's table, derived via immunoSEQ multiplex PCR, lists solely in-frame clones and lacks some. The top ten hold approximately 0.3% of the sample, which has roughly 380,000 clones, roughly 96% seen once. These data are taken from a study of shared clonotypes between healthy human individuals. V shed 5 bases and J shed 2 bases, with 7 bases lying between them. This CDR3 has 14 residues. Germline assignment: CDR1 SGHVS and CDR2 FNYEAQ. The receptor was isolated from a man aged 30 to 39 in good health. The source material was memory CD8+ T cells sorted from blood. Subset described: CD45RO+ cells pooled with CCR7-negative TemRA cells. V is TRBV7-6 and J is TRBJ2-6; possibly TRBD2 for D (6 bases). CDR3 amino acids: CASSREAGANVLTF. The DNA of the CDR3 is TGTGCCAGCAGCAGGGAGGCTGGGGCCAACGTCCTGACTTTC. The full variable domain, in which reference TRBV7-6 and TRBJ2-6 provide the parts outside the CDR3, is GAGVSQSPRYKVTKRGQDVALRCDPISGHVSLYWYRQALGQGPEFLTYFNYEAQQDKSGLPNDRFSAERPEGSISTLTIQRTEQRDSAMYRCASSREAGANVLTFGAGSRLTVL.